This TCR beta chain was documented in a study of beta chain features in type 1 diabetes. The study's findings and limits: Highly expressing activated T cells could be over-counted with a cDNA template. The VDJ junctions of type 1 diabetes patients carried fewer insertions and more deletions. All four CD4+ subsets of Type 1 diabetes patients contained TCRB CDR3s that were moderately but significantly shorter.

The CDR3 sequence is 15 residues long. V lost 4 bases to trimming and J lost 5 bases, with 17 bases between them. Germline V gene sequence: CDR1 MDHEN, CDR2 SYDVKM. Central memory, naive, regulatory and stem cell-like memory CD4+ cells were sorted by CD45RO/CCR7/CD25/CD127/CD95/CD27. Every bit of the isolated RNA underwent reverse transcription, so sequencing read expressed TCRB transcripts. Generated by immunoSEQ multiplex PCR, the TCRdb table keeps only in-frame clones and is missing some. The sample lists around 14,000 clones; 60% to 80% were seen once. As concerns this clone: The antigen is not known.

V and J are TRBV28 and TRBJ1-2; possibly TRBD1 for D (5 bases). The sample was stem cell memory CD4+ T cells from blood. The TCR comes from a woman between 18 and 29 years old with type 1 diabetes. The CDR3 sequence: CASSSGLIQWYGYTF. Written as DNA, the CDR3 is TGTGCCAGCAGTTCGGGACTGATCCAATGGTATGGCTACACCTTC.